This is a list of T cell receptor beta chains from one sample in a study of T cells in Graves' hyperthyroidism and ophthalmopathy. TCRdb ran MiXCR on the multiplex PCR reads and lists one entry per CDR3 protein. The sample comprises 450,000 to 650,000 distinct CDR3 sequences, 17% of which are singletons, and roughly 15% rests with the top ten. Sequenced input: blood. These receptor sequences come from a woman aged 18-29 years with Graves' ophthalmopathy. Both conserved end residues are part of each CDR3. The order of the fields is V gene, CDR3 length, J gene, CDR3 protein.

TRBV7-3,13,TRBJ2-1,CASSLMVYSEQFF
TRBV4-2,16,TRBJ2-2,CASSLASGRGTGELFF
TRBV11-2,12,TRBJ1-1,CASSLWGVEAFF
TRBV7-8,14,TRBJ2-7,CASSLAVASYEQYF
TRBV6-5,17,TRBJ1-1,CASSYSELRTGDTEAFF
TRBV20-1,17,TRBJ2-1,CSARDRIKASSYNEQFF
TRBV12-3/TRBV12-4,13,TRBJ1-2,CASSRDGGSGYTF
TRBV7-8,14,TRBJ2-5,CASSPYTAQETQYF
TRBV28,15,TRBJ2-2,CASSPGRAGTGELFF
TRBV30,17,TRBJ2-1,CAWSPRLTGSSYNEQFF
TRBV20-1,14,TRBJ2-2,CSARDASGTGELFF
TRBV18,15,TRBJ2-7,CASSAARQPPYEQYF
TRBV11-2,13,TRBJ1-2,CASSFHRSMSYTF
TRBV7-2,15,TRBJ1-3,CASSLPVTSGNTIYF
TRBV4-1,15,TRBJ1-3,CASSQEAGGGSTIYF
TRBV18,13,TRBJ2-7,CASSARLAYEQYF
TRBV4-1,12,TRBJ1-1,CASSHRVTEAFF
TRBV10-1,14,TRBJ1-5,CASAGTDSNQPQHF
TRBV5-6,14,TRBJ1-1,CASSLRDIMAEAFF
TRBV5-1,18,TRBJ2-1,CASSLEGPTSGSYNEQFF
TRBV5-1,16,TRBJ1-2,CASSPPTGTANYGYTF
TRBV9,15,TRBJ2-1,CASSAGTGRDNEQFF
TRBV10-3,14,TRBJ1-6,CAISESPTPSPLHF
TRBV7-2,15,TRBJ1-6,CASSLAAAYNSPLHF
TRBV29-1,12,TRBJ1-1,CSADRSNTEAFF
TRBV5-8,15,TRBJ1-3,CASSLRRGSGNTIYF
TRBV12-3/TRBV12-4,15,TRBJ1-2,CASSPGDRTNYGYTF
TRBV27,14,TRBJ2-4,CASRSGGTENIQYF
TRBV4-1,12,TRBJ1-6,CASSQVRGTLHF
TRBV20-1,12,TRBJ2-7,CSAEETGDEQYF
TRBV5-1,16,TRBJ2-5,CASSPERGGGGETQYF
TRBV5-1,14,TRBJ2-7,CASSSASGAGEQYF
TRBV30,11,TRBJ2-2,CACGVTGELFF
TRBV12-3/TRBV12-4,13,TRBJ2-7,CASSLPYPYEQYF
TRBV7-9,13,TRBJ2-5,CASSLEAGETQYF
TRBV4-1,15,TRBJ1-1,CASSQMGGGNTEAFF
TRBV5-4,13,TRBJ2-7,CASNLDGTYEQYF
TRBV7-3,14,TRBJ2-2,CASSLLGSTGELFF
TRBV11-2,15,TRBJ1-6,CASRKPGRGISPLHF
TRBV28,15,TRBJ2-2,CASSRLAAQTGELFF
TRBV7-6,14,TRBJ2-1,CASSWGLDLDEQFF
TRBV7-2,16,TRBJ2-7,CASSLVETSGSYEQYF
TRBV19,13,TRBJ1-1,CASTQGEITEAFF
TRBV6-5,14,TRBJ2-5,CASSYFEGAETQYF
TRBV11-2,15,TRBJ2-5,CASSQVQGAGETQYF
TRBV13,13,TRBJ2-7,CASSVEQSNEQYF
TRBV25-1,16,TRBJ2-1,CASSEGGRVAYNEQFF
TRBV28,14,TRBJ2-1,CASSPGTFYNEQFF
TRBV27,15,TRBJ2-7,CASSLKFQGGYEQYF
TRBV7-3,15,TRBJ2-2,CASSSPGANTGELFF
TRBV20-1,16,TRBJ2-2,CSARGLMNANTGELFF
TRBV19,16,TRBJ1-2,CASSMRQGLINYGYTF
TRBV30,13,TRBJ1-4,CAWSVRDDSRLFF